This record concerns one TCR beta chain sequence. There is no known antigen for this receptor. Qualities for individual bases were not recorded, and no much larger clone is one base off. This entry is derived from a study (dated by TCRdb to 2013 to 2016). Looking at the study overall: The study examined whether tumor-infiltrating Tregs in breast cancer are drawn from blood Tregs or arise in situ by conversion from other CD4+ T cell subsets.

Full-length TCR variable regions were amplified by 5' RACE PCR using constant-region reverse primers, and then by semi-nested PCR using Nested Universal Primer A. Using the ReliaPrep RNA Cell Miniprep System, total RNA was extracted, and the SMARTer RACE 5'/3' Kit was then used to reverse transcribe the RNA into 5'RACE-ready cDNA. An Illumina MiSeq was used to sequence the full-length TCR alpha and beta libraries, which had been barcoded with multiplex adaptors. As for the authors' bioinformatics: For each of nine subset-tissue groups, sequencing data from the five patients were combined, and the groups were compared by unsupervised clustering of TCR gene usage. Repertoire similarity was calculated with the Morisita-Horn index, weighting shared sequences by their contribution to each repertoire. TCRdb reprocessing: public reads trimmed at Q25 with fastp, clones called with MiXCR, in-frame beta chains kept. Rows with one shared CDR3 protein collapse into an entry with the most common genes and DNA. TCRdb's processing, not the authors', yielded these V and J calls. The sample records 50,000 to 80,000 distinct CDR3 sequences, around a fifth of which are singletons. About 3% of the sample lies in the top ten.

Study-wide conclusions, independent of this receptor: Rather than covering whole repertoires, validation in the larger cohort was restricted to a single TCR beta V-J rearrangement. In terms of TCR gene usage, tumor memory CD4+ T cells clustered together with blood and lymph node memory CD4+ cells, as well as with lymph node naive CD4+ cells. Tumor-infiltrating Treg TCR alpha and beta sequences overlapped most with tumor naive CD4+ T cells, then with blood naive CD4+ T cells.

CD4+CD45RO+CD25- cells were isolated as memory CD4+ T cells. Tregs, naive and memory CD4+ T cells from tumor, blood and ipsilateral draining lymph nodes of a handful of breast cancer patients underwent full-length TCR alpha and beta sequencing. Tumor tissue and lymph nodes obtained from ipsilateral axillary dissection were perfused with PBS, minced and then digested with collagenase I and hyaluronidase. Ficoll density gradient centrifugation was used to isolate mononuclear cells from either lymph nodes or 45 to 65 ml of peripheral blood. A purity exceeding 90% was confirmed by FACS for the sorted cell populations. CDR1 and CDR2 are drawn from the germline V gene: MNHEY, SVGEGT. Inclusive of the bounding cysteine and phenylalanine, the CDR3 is 12 residues long. CDR3 DNA only is kept here, 36 bases in frame from base 1. V is pared back by 7 bases and J by 3 bases, with 9 bases lying between the germline termini.

This TCR derives from a female donor with breast cancer. What was sequenced was memory CD4+ T cells sorted from a lymph node. The sample's cell subset or site label is to be understood as: memory CD4+ T cells, CD4+CD45RO+CD25-. Recombination linked TRBV6-2 or TRBV6-3 to TRBJ2-5; the D gene is unclear. The encoded CDR3 is CASTLSKETQYF. The DNA sequence follows: TGTGCCAGCACTTTATCCAAAGAGACCCAGTACTTC.